The 9 T cell receptor beta chains reported below all come from one sample, sequenced in a study of Graves' ophthalmopathy and Graves' hyperthyroidism. The authors amplified TCR beta CDR3 regions from RNA transcripts. Amplification began with first-round RT-PCR using HTBI primers, then second-round multiplex PCR was performed. TCRdb reanalysed the multiplex PCR reads using MiXCR and keeps one entry per CDR3 protein. The table lists fewer than 400,000 distinct CDR3 sequences, around 19% of them singletons. Sequencing used peripheral blood. These receptors were taken from a woman aged 18 to 35 with Graves' ophthalmopathy.

This clonotype was observed a handful of times. The chain uses TRBV7-2 and TRBJ2-7; a possible D gene is TRBD2 (6 bases). Looked up from germline, CDR1 is SGHTA and CDR2 is FQGNSA. The CDR3 contains 14 residues. V was shortened by 1 base and J by 3 bases, with 10 bases between the two germline ends. The CDR3 loop reads CASSLEASVYEQYF. The CDR3, as DNA: TGTGCCAGCAGCTTAGAAGCTAGCGTCTACGAGCAGTACTTC.

This clonotype was counted at least ten times. V and J are TRBV19 and TRBJ1-1, with D uncertain. Germline V lookup: CDR1 LNHDA, CDR2 SQIVND (reference sequence). Deletions cut 1 base from V and 6 bases from J, with 6 bases between. CDR3 size: 12 residues. CDR3 sequence reads: CASSIGEAEAFF. The CDR3 DNA reads as TGTGCCAGTAGTATAGGTGAGGCTGAAGCTTTCTTT.

This clonotype was observed at least ten times. The chain links TRBV6-2 or TRBV6-3 to TRBJ2-3, with 12 bases aligning to TRBD1. The CDR3 sequence is 16 residues long. With 2 bases clipped from V and 0 bases from J, the junction kept 0 bases outside the gene matches. Germline loops: CDR1 MNHEY, CDR2 SVGEGT. The CDR3 sequence: CASSYGTGGSTDTQYF. The CDR3, as DNA: TGTGCCAGCAGTTACGGGACAGGGGGCAGCACAGATACGCAGTATTTT.

This clonotype was found a few times. The rearrangement links TRBV12-3 or TRBV12-4 to TRBJ2-5; 8 bases match TRBD2. CDR3 length: 15 amino acids. Trimming took 1 base from V and 4 from J; bases not matched to a gene: 5. The CDR3 region is CASSLGLAGSETQYF. The CDR3 coding sequence is TGTGCCAGCAGTTTAGGTTTAGCGGGATCAGAGACCCAGTACTTC.

In this sample, this clonotype turned up many times. This CDR3 is CASSFWSSGGAGETQYF. In nucleotides, the CDR3 is TGTGCCAGCAGTTTCTGGTCCTCCGGGGGCGCGGGAGAGACCCAGTACTTC. The chain recombines TRBV28 with TRBJ2-5; TRBD1 or TRBD2 may be the D gene (6 bases each). Per the germline V gene, CDR1 is MDHEN and CDR2 is SYDVKM. The CDR3 length is 17 residues. V was clipped by 3 bases and J by 4 bases, with 21 bases between them.

The sample holds many counts of this clonotype. V and J are TRBV20-1 and TRBJ2-7; 8 bases are shared with TRBD2. V shed 5 bases, J shed 0 bases, and the junction held 9 bases outside the gene matches. The CDR3 contains 15 residues. CDR1 and CDR2 from the germline V gene are DFQATT and SNEGSKA (reference sequence). The CDR3 DNA reads as TGCAGTGCTGGACCGTCGAGCGGGAGCTCCTACGAGCAGTACTTC. Its translation: CSAGPSSGSSYEQYF.

This clonotype came up many times. The V and J genes are TRBV11-2 and TRBJ2-5; 7 bases fit TRBD2. Germline lookup yields CDR1 SGHAT and CDR2 FQNNGV. This CDR3 spans 18 amino acids. The J segment lost 2 bases and the V segment lost 2 bases, leaving 14 bases of the junction unmatched. In DNA, the CDR3 is TGTGCCAGCAGCTTAAGGGTGCGGGGGATTCCTGCTCAAGAGACCCAGTACTTC. This translates into CASSLRVRGIPAQETQYF.

This clonotype was seen many times. The rearrangement uses TRBV7-2 and TRBJ2-7; D is unresolved. The CDR3 consists of 13 residues. The V gene lost 4 bases and the J gene lost 5 bases, with 12 bases spanning the gap. CDR1 is SGHTA and CDR2 is FQGNSA in the germline V gene. The CDR3 here is CASSSLWGNEQYF. The CDR3 DNA sequence: TGTGCCAGCAGCTCCCTCTGGGGTAACGAGCAGTACTTC.

This clonotype was counted only a few times. The V and J genes are TRBV7-2 and TRBJ2-5; unclear D gene. Trimming stripped 5 bases from V and 1 base from J, with 14 bases between. The CDR3 runs 15 residues. Germline-derived CDR1 and CDR2 are SGHTA and FQGNSA. CDR3 amino acids: CASSLPPAPQETQYF. The CDR3 DNA follows: TGTGCCAGCAGCCTCCCCCCAGCCCCCCAAGAGACCCAGTACTTC.